This T cell receptor beta chain was identified during a study of Graves' ophthalmopathy and Graves' hyperthyroidism. On the study more broadly: Specimen type is peripheral blood, obtained at initial diagnosis before any treatment. General observations from the study: Cross-validated, the 13-signature model showed 87.88%/81.08% sensitivity/specificity, and 80%/75% in the test set. The model forecast ophthalmopathy progression, reaching around 66% sensitivity and around 73% specificity.

Ten or more counts support this clonotype. The antigen remains unidentified. Germline V gene lookup returns CDR1 SQVTM and CDR2 ANQGSEA. V shed 0 bases, J shed 5 bases, and the junction held 8 bases outside the gene matches. CDR3 length: 15 amino acids. As the template, RNA transcripts were used to amplify TCR beta CDR3 regions. First-round RT-PCR relied on HTBI primers, and a second-round multiplex PCR came next. TCRdb analysed the multiplex PCR reads with MiXCR anew, one entry per CDR3 protein. The sample carries about 660,000 distinct CDR3 sequences, about 41% recorded once. This sequence was found in an adult man with Graves' ophthalmopathy. V usage is TRBV29-1 and J usage is TRBJ1-2, with 8 bases fitting TRBD1. Sequencing was done on a sample of peripheral blood. CDR3 sequence (DNA): TGCAGCGTTGAAGACCCTGGACAGGGCTTGTATGGCTACACCTTC. Translation gives CSVEDPGQGLYGYTF.